Sequencing of this TCR beta chain was carried out in a study of cytotoxic CD8 clonotypes in ibrutinib-treated CLL (dated by TCRdb to the early 2020s). For context, the study as a whole: In this cohort, approximately 14 patients were treatment-naive and approximately twelve were relapsed/refractory, while about 17 had unmutated IGHV. Of the approximately 94 people in the trial, approximately 24 had longitudinal samples available. Samples averaged approximately 260,000 productive templates and about 94,000 productive rearrangements. Response samples were obtained after a median of 12 months of treatment, with a range of roughly 6 to 40 months. Patients were still on ibrutinib when every remission and progressive disease sample was collected. Responses were partial in about 25 patients and complete in 2; after median about 68 months follow-up, roughly 15 stayed in remission and some twelve progressed. Cryopreserved peripheral blood mononuclear cells were obtained prior to treatment, at the time of response, and at either disease progression or sustained remission.

According to the germline V gene, CDR1 reads SGHVS and CDR2 reads FNYEAQ. Inclusive of the bounding cysteine and phenylalanine, the CDR3 is 14 residues long. Only CDR3 DNA is held: 42 bases, read in frame from base 1. Trimming leaves V shorter by 5 bases and J shorter by 5 bases, with the junction holding 6 bases beyond the gene matches. Overall results and qualifications from the work: An increase in clonality was observed at ibrutinib response, with clonality remaining stable during sustained remission and falling back toward baseline at progression. Public clonotypes were rare and either contracted or stayed stable during treatment, and the rise in clonality at ibrutinib response reflected the expansion of private clonotypes. Sampling times were not matched between sustained-remission and progressing patients, and lymph node repertoires were not studied. Baseline clonality exceeded that of age-matched healthy donors and correlated strongly with circulating CD8+ T-cell counts.

Regarding this clone: Its cognate antigen has yet to be identified. No base-level quality is on record; no much larger clone is a single base apart.

The time point label here, explained by the study, means: approximately eleven months on ibrutinib. For TCR beta library preparation, about 2 micrograms of genomic DNA was extracted from cryopreserved PBMCs. Longitudinal blood samples from CLL patients on ibrutinib monotherapy were analyzed using high-throughput TCR beta sequencing. The patients were enrolled in a single-center, open-label phase 2 trial of ibrutinib monotherapy. A MiSeq instrument was used for deep resolution sequencing, which targeted depths ranging from 1 in 1 million up to 1 in 200,000 T cells, with coverage averaging 10x for each clonotype. The immunoSEQ hsTCRB Kit was used to generate the TCR beta libraries. Under the source paper's analysis protocol: Data were analyzed with ImmunoSEQ Data Assistant and ImmunoSEQ Analyzer, with V, D and J genes assigned per IMGT definitions. Clonality was computed as one minus normalized Shannon entropy of productive rearrangement frequencies, ranging from 0 to 1. Only overrepresented clonotypes making up at least 0.05% of each patient's repertoire were included in the public clonotype analysis. Thirteen age-matched healthy donor repertoires from immuneACCESS served as clonality controls. Not all clones reach the TCRdb copy of this immuneACCESS table, which keeps in-frame sequences only. Checked studies attribute under half of the gap to unresolved V genes and leave the rest unexplained. The V and J calls and clone size come from that table; D and trimming were worked out from the DNA. Within this sample are some 150,000 clones, with approximately 75% of them counted one time only. The ten biggest clones cover about 29% of the sample.

This receptor was identified in a human donor with chronic lymphocytic leukemia. Material: PBMCs, obtained after 12 months of ibrutinib treatment. Recombination joined TRBV7-6 with TRBJ2-1; 7 bases in the junction line up with TRBD1. The CDR3 sequence is CASSATGTHNEQFF. DNA sequence: TGTGCCAGCAGCGCGACAGGGACCCACAATGAGCAGTTCTTC.